The sequence of this TCR beta chain was determined in a study of T cells in Graves' hyperthyroidism and ophthalmopathy. This clonotype has more than one count but fewer than ten. Its antigen is unidentified. The germline CDR1 and CDR2 sequences are SGHTA and FQGNSA. The CDR3 extends over 12 amino acids. V was shortened by 5 bases and J by 7 bases, with 12 bases between the two germline ends. Amplification of TCR beta CDR3 regions used RNA as the template. First-round RT-PCR of the TCR CDR3 relied on the HTBI primer set. TCRdb redid the calling of the multiplex PCR reads with MiXCR, one entry per CDR3 protein. Of some 300,000 distinct CDR3 sequences listed, approximately 18% are singletons. Study results and caveats: In the analysis, a 13 V-J model separated ophthalmopathy from stable hyperthyroidism.

The chain joins TRBV7-2 to TRBJ2-7; D uncertain. The sequencing input was blood. The TCR comes from a man over 45 with Graves' ophthalmopathy. CDR3 in DNA: TGTGCCAGCAGCCTACGGGCCGGGGAGCAGTACTTC. As protein: CASSLRAGEQYF.